Following are 7 T cell receptor beta chains from one sample sequenced in a study of T cells in Graves' hyperthyroidism and ophthalmopathy. Amplified regions were TCR beta CDR3 sequences from RNA transcripts. First-round RT-PCR with HTBI primers amplified the TCR CDR3 region. TCRdb re-analysed the multiplex PCR reads in MiXCR, keeping a single row per CDR3 protein. The sample yields roughly 500,000 distinct CDR3 sequences, over 35% seen once. The sequenced sample consisted of peripheral blood or thyroid tissue (not recorded which). The source is an adult woman with Graves' disease, either hyperthyroidism or ophthalmopathy (not recorded which).

This clonotype appeared many times. The chain carries TRBV20-1 and TRBJ1-2, with D uncertain. The CDR3 consists of 11 residues. V shed 3 bases and J shed 7 bases, with 9 bases lying between them. Per germline, CDR1 DFQATT and CDR2 SNEGSKA (reference sequence). The CDR3 region has the DNA TGCAGTGCTAGCCCCAATGTTGGCTACACCTTC. This encodes CSASPNVGYTF.

This clonotype has a count of ten or more. The V gene is TRBV9, the J gene TRBJ1-3; D is undetermined. V lost 0 bases and J 0 bases, leaving 10 bases between the germline ends. Germline V gene data show CDR1 as SGDLS and CDR2 as YYNGEE. This CDR3 is built from 16 residues. The CDR3 reads CASSVDGRISGNTIYF. DNA for the CDR3: TGTGCCAGCAGCGTAGATGGCCGGATCTCTGGAAACACCATATATTTT.

J is TRBJ2-7 and V is TRBV20-1, with 8 bases identical to TRBD1. Germline V gives CDR1 DFQATT, CDR2 SNEGSKA (reference sequence). This CDR3 region has 14 residues. V shed 0 bases and J 6 bases; nucleotides not matched to a gene: 7. CDR3 DNA: TGCAGTGCTAGAGAACCCAGGGGGCACGTCGAGCAGTACTTC. This gives the protein CSAREPRGHVEQYF.

The genes are TRBV2 and TRBJ1-3; D is ambiguous. The germline V gene has CDR1 SNHLY and CDR2 FYNNEI. V lost 1 base to trimming and J lost 3 bases, with 7 bases between them. This CDR3 is 14 amino acids long. CDR3 amino acids: CASSEEAVGNTIYF. Here the CDR3 DNA reads TGTGCCAGCAGTGAAGAGGCAGTTGGAAACACCATATATTTT.

This clonotype was seen at least ten times. This chain uses TRBV6-1 with TRBJ1-1; possible D gene TRBD1, 6 bases. Looked up from germline, CDR1 is MNHNS and CDR2 is SASEGT. The CDR3 loop spans 15 amino acids. V lost 3 bases to trimming and J lost 1 base, with 12 bases between them. The CDR3 region has the DNA TGTGCCAGCAGTGACAGGGGCAGAGGGAACACTGAAGCTTTCTTT. Protein product: CASSDRGRGNTEAFF.

The gene calls are TRBV7-2 and TRBJ2-3, with D possibly matching TRBD2 (7 bases). Trimming took 5 bases from V and 4 from J, leaving 25 bases between them. The germline V gene has CDR1 SGHTA and CDR2 FQGNSA. This CDR3 spans 18 amino acids. The CDR3 DNA follows: TGTGCCAGCAGCCTAGGACTAGGGACGGCCGCAGGGGCAGATACGCAGTATTTT. Protein product: CASSLGLGTAAGADTQYF.

The chain couples TRBV9 to TRBJ2-7; no clear D gene. Germline V lookup: CDR1 SGDLS, CDR2 YYNGEE. This CDR3 spans 14 amino acids. With 0 bases removed from V and 1 base from J, the gap between germline ends came to 8 bases. The CDR3 bases are TGTGCCAGCAGCGTAGGTTACACGTCCTACGAGCAGTACTTC. As protein: CASSVGYTSYEQYF.